This TCR beta chain was documented in a study of T-cell memory formation after mild COVID-19. This clonotype showed up just a few times. TCRdb re-called the 5' RACE reads through MiXCR, storing one row per CDR3 protein. This sample yields around 370,000 distinct CDR3 sequences, of which approximately 21% are seen a single time; about an eighth belongs to the top ten. V was clipped by 8 bases and J by 4 bases; unmatched bases: 11. Germline V gene lookup returns CDR1 SGHTA and CDR2 FQGTGA. The CDR3 is made up of 15 amino acids. Sequencing used PBMCs or a T cell subset sorted from them (not recorded which). This receptor was taken from an adult woman who had mild COVID-19 (a few samples of this study predate the infection). Cell type and time point are not known. This chain links TRBV7-3 with TRBJ2-1; 7 bases map to TRBD2. In DNA form, the CDR3 reads TGTGCCAGCGGTCCCCCGCTAGCGGCTTACAATGAGCAGTTCTTC. Translating gives CASGPPLAAYNEQFF. Combining the CDR3 with reference TRBV7-3 and TRBJ2-1 gives the whole variable domain GAGVSQTPSNKVTEKGKYVELRCDPISGHTALYWYRQSLGQGPEFLIYFQGTGAADDSGLPNDRFFAVRPEGSVSTLKIQRTERGDSAVYLCASGPPLAAYNEQFFGPGTRLTVL.